Each of the 30 T cell receptor beta chains below was sequenced from the same sample in a study of blood T cell repertoires in COVID-19. Profiled with immunoSEQ multiplex PCR; TCRdb holds only in-frame clones, not every one. Found here are over 200,000 clones, roughly 90% of them singletons; the top ten hold less than 3.5%. The sample was peripheral blood. These receptors were collected from a woman aged 55-69 years with acute or convalescent COVID-19.

There are a few counts of this clone. V is TRBV2 and J is TRBJ1-1; TRBD1 might be the D (5 bases). Germline values: CDR1 SNHLY, CDR2 FYNNEI. The CDR3 covers 15 residues. V was cut by 8 bases and J by 8 bases, with 24 bases left in between. The CDR3 protein is CASLDSGSLNREAFF. The CDR3 coding sequence is TGTGCCAGCCTAGACTCCGGGAGCCTGAACAGGGAAGCTTTCTTT.

This clone was counted between two and nine times. The rearrangement joins TRBV9 to TRBJ1-5; no definite D call. This CDR3 has 13 amino acids. In germline, CDR1 is SGDLS, CDR2 YYNGEE. Trimming removed 0 bases at V and 5 bases at J, with 6 bases between. In DNA form, the CDR3 reads TGTGCCAGCAGCGTAGACGGGGATCAGCCCCAGCATTTT. Translating gives CASSVDGDQPQHF.

The V and J genes are TRBV3-1 (or the pseudogene TRBV3-2) and TRBJ1-1; TRBD1 matches at 9 bases. Germline V gives CDR1 LGHDT, CDR2 YNNKEL (reference sequence). Unmatched junction bases numbered 9, after V lost 4 bases and J lost 6 bases. CDR3 length: 15 residues. The CDR3 DNA is TGTGCCAGCAGCCCGAGGGGGACAGGGCAAGCTGAAGCTTTCTTT. Its translation is CASSPRGTGQAEAFF.

CDR3 loop: CASSTDSSIQPQHF. DNA of the CDR3: TGTGCCAGTAGTACGGACAGCTCCATTCAGCCCCAGCATTTT. V gene TRBV19 combines with J gene TRBJ1-5, with D possibly being TRBD1 (6 bases). Germline lookup yields CDR1 LNHDA and CDR2 SQIVND (reference sequence). V dropped 4 bases and J dropped 6 bases, with 13 bases sitting between them. The CDR3 totals 14 residues.

V gene TRBV15 combines with J gene TRBJ2-1, with D possibly TRBD1 on 6 matching bases. CDR1 is LNHNV and CDR2 is YYDKDF in the germline V gene (reference sequence). This CDR3 region has 16 residues. V shed 0 bases and J shed 5 bases, with 14 bases lying between them. The DNA of the CDR3 is TGTGCCACCAGCAGAGATAGTCAGGGGTTTCACAATGAGCAGTTCTTC. The encoded protein is CATSRDSQGFHNEQFF. Together with reference TRBV15 and TRBJ2-1, the CDR3 gives the full variable domain: DAMVIQNPRYQVTQFGKPVTLSCSQTLNHNVMYWYQQKSSQAPKLLFHYYDKDFNNEADTPDNFQSRRPNTSFCFLDIRSPGLGDTAMYLCATSRDSQGFHNEQFFGPGTRLTVL.

J is TRBJ2-2 and V is TRBV4-2; D may be TRBD2 (6 bases). CDR1 is LGHNA, CDR2 YNFKEQ, per germline. V lost 4 bases, J lost 4 bases, and 7 bases lay in between. The CDR3 extends over 13 amino acids. This CDR3 is CASSPLATGELFF. The CDR3 nucleotides are TGTGCCAGCAGCCCACTAGCCACCGGGGAGCTGTTTTTT.

The chain carries TRBV20-1 and TRBJ1-2; D remains ambiguous. The germline V and J ends were trimmed by 3 bases and 4 bases, with 9 bases remaining between them. The CDR3 covers 12 residues. Germline values: CDR1 DFQATT, CDR2 SNEGSKA (reference sequence). The CDR3 coding sequence is TGCAGTGCTAGTCACACCTTCTATGGCTACACCTTC. Its translation: CSASHTFYGYTF.

This chain links TRBV18 with TRBJ1-2; TRBD1 matches at 7 bases. The CDR3 runs 14 residues. Germline CDR1 is KGHSH and CDR2 is LQKENI. After removal of 0 bases from V and 2 bases from J, the junction contained 0 bases not matched to a gene. As DNA, the CDR3 is TGTGCCAGCTCACCACCGGGACAGAACTATGGCTACACCTTC. Amino acid sequence: CASSPPGQNYGYTF.

The rearrangement links TRBV11-2 to TRBJ1-4; D perhaps matches TRBD1 (6 bases). Germline V gene lookup returns CDR1 SGHAT and CDR2 FQNNGV. The ends were cut back, 5 bases at V and 7 bases at J, with 14 bases in the middle. CDR3 length equals 14 residues. The CDR3 loop is CASSEQGGGEKLFF. The CDR3 coding sequence is TGTGCCAGCAGCGAACAGGGTGGTGGTGAAAAACTGTTTTTT.

This rearrangement joins TRBV18 to TRBJ1-2; the D is unclear. V lost 6 bases, J lost 4 bases, and 18 bases lay in between. The CDR3 contains 15 residues. Germline CDR1 reads KGHSH; CDR2 reads LQKENI. As DNA, the CDR3 is TGTGCCAGCTCGGGTTACTCCGACATGACCTATGGCTACACCTTC. Its translation: CASSGYSDMTYGYTF.

The chain links TRBV5-1 to TRBJ2-1; D gene unclear. V lost 0 bases and J lost 8, with 6 bases in between. The germline CDR1 and CDR2 sequences are SGHRS and YFSETQ. The CDR3 extends over 12 amino acids. The CDR3 region has the DNA TGCGCCAGCAGCTTGGTGGGCTATGAGCAGTTCTTC. This sequence encodes CASSLVGYEQFF.

This sequence joins TRBV6-5 and TRBJ2-7; 8 bases are a match to TRBD1. This CDR3 contains 15 residues. V shed 6 bases and J 1 base; nucleotides not matched to a gene: 8. Germline V gives CDR1 MNHEY, CDR2 SVGAGI. CDR3 protein: CASSYRGIISYEQYF. Written as DNA, the CDR3 is TGTGCCAGCAGCTACAGGGGGATTATATCCTACGAGCAGTACTTC.

The V gene is TRBV20-1, the J gene TRBJ2-7; D is perhaps TRBD1 (6 bases). The V end was cut by 3 bases, the J end by 4 bases, with 10 bases between. The CDR3 loop spans 12 amino acids. The germline gives CDR1 DFQATT, CDR2 SNEGSKA (reference sequence). As DNA, the CDR3 is TGCAGTGCTAGTTCAGGGGCATACGAGCAGTACTTC. This encodes CSASSGAYEQYF.

This sequence joins TRBV11-2 and TRBJ1-6, with 7 bases fitting TRBD1. Trimming at V came to 0 bases and at J to 3 bases, leaving 2 bases not matched to a gene. The CDR3 sequence is 16 residues long. Germline assignment: CDR1 SGHAT and CDR2 FQNNGV. The CDR3 protein is CASSLEAGGYNSPLHF. In nucleotides, the CDR3 is TGTGCCAGCAGCTTAGAGGCAGGGGGCTATAATTCACCCCTCCACTTT.

Here the CDR3 reads CARQGSSYNSPLHF. The CDR3 region has the DNA TGTGCCAGACAGGGTAGCTCCTATAATTCACCCCTCCACTTT. The J gene is TRBJ1-6, the V gene TRBV2; D is possibly TRBD1 (6 bases). The germline gives CDR1 SNHLY, CDR2 FYNNEI. V lost 9 bases to trimming and J lost 0 bases, with 9 bases between them. The CDR3 is made up of 14 amino acids.

CDR3 bases: TGTGCCAGCAGAAAAGAGGGTCGGACTGAAGCTTTCTTT. Protein product: CASRKEGRTEAFF. The chain couples TRBV2 to TRBJ1-1, with D unresolved. From germline, CDR1 is SNHLY and CDR2 FYNNEI. The CDR3 consists of 13 residues. V was clipped by 6 bases and J by 5 bases, with 13 bases between them.

The chain recombines TRBV4-1 with TRBJ2-7; possibly TRBD1 for D (6 bases). Germline CDR1 and CDR2: MGHRA and YSYEKL. The germline V and J ends were trimmed by 0 bases and 2 bases, with 14 bases remaining between them. The length of the CDR3 is 16 residues. CDR3 in DNA: TGCGCCAGCAGCCAAGAGGTGGCCAGGGGAACCTACGAGCAGTACTTC. Encoded protein: CASSQEVARGTYEQYF.

The chain is built from TRBV6-6 and TRBJ1-5; 7 bases are shared with TRBD1. After removal of 6 bases from V and 2 bases from J, the junction contained 4 bases not matched to a gene. The CDR3 is made up of 14 amino acids. Germline CDR1 MNHNY, CDR2 SVGAGI (reference sequence). CDR3 amino acids: CASRRQGGNQPQHF. The DNA for the CDR3 is TGTGCCAGCAGGAGACAGGGTGGCAATCAGCCCCAGCATTTT.

The chain joins TRBV7-2 to TRBJ2-7; D is ambiguous. The germline gives CDR1 SGHTA, CDR2 FQGNSA. The CDR3 has 13 residues. V lost 5 bases, J lost 6 bases, and 14 bases lay in between. CDR3 loop: CASSTPEIREQYF. CDR3 in DNA: TGTGCCAGCAGCACTCCTGAGATCCGCGAGCAGTACTTC.

This clone was counted once. The genes are TRBV10-3 and TRBJ2-1, with 8 bases that match TRBD2. J was trimmed by 4 bases and V by 6 bases; bases with no gene match: 5. CDR1 and CDR2 from the germline V gene are ENHRY and SYGVKD. CDR3 length: 14 amino acids. CDR3 nucleotides: TGTGCCATCAGGCCGGGACTAGGTTACAATGAGCAGTTCTTC. This encodes CAIRPGLGYNEQFF.

This chain's CDR3 is CASSLIQGWNNSPLHF. Written as DNA, the CDR3 is TGTGCCAGCAGTTTAATACAGGGGTGGAATAATTCACCCCTCCACTTT. The chain is built from TRBV28 and TRBJ1-6; 7 nucleotides line up with TRBD1. Looked up from germline, CDR1 is MDHEN and CDR2 is SYDVKM. This CDR3 is built from 16 residues. J was trimmed by 5 bases and V by 2 bases; bases with no gene match: 6.

The chain links TRBV5-4 to TRBJ2-3; D might be TRBD2 (6 bases). Germline values: CDR1 SGHNT, CDR2 YYREEE (reference sequence). The CDR3 totals 15 residues. Trimming removed 4 bases from V and 0 bases from J, with 12 bases in between. The CDR3 coding sequence is TGTGCCAGCAGCGCGGGACTCGAAAGCACAGATACGCAGTATTTT. Translation: CASSAGLESTDTQYF.

V is TRBV5-1 and J is TRBJ1-3, with D unclear. Trimming cost V 3 bases and J 4 bases, with 14 bases left between them. Germline V lookup: CDR1 SGHRS, CDR2 YFSETQ. The CDR3 sequence is 15 residues long. Written as DNA, the CDR3 is TGCGCCAGCAGCTCAGACATCTCGTACGGAAACACCATATATTTT. Its translation: CASSSDISYGNTIYF.

The CDR3 DNA sequence: TGTGCCAGCAGCTTAAATCCGGGTGGTCAGCCCCAGCATTTT. It is translated as CASSLNPGGQPQHF. This chain links TRBV5-4 with TRBJ1-5, with D hard to call. CDR3 size: 14 residues. V lost 2 bases and J 6 bases, leaving 12 bases between the germline ends. Germline values: CDR1 SGHNT, CDR2 YYREEE (reference sequence).

The chain uses TRBV27 and TRBJ2-7; 10 bases match TRBD1. The germline V gene encodes CDR1 MNHEY and CDR2 SMNVEV (reference sequence). The CDR3 sequence is 14 residues long. Trimming removed 5 bases from V and 2 bases from J; junction bases left unmatched: 3. The CDR3 nucleotides read TGTGCCAGCAGTAAGGACAGGGGGACCTACGAGCAGTACTTC. Its translation is CASSKDRGTYEQYF.

This chain joins TRBV11-3 and TRBJ1-1; TRBD1 matches at 9 bases. J gave up 11 bases and V 4 bases, and 5 bases lay outside the gene matches. The CDR3 runs 12 residues. Germline V gene sequence: CDR1 SGHNT, CDR2 YENEEA. DNA for the CDR3: TGTGCCAGCAGCTGGGGTGACAGGGGGGCTTTCTTT. Its protein is CASSWGDRGAFF.

The gene calls are TRBV4-1 and TRBJ2-1; 11 nucleotides agree with TRBD2. J lost 6 bases, V lost 4 bases, and 5 bases had no gene match. Germline V gene data show CDR1 as MGHRA and CDR2 as YSYEKL. The CDR3 sequence is 15 residues long. Written as DNA, the CDR3 is TGCGCCAGCAGCCGTGCCGGGACTAGCGGCAATGAGCAGTTCTTC. Amino acid sequence: CASSRAGTSGNEQFF.

V gene TRBV18 combines with J gene TRBJ2-7; 12 bases line up with TRBD1. The CDR3 has 15 residues. The germline V gene encodes CDR1 KGHSH and CDR2 LQKENI. After removal of 1 base from V and 5 bases from J, the junction contained 3 bases not matched to a gene. This chain's CDR3 is CASSPLRDRGHEQYF. The CDR3 DNA sequence: TGTGCCAGCTCACCACTTAGGGACAGGGGGCACGAGCAGTACTTC.

The chain links TRBV27 to TRBJ1-4; 8 nucleotides line up with TRBD1. The CDR3 consists of 14 residues. The V gene end was trimmed by 5 bases and the J gene end by 10 bases; junction bases not matched to a gene: 9. Looked up from germline, CDR1 is MNHEY and CDR2 is SMNVEV (reference sequence). Here the CDR3 DNA reads TGTGCCAGCAGTCCGAGACAGGGGTTGGGAAAACTGTTTTTT. Translation gives CASSPRQGLGKLFF.

The rearrangement uses TRBV7-2 and TRBJ1-1, with D possibly TRBD1 on 6 matching bases. Trimming removed 4 bases from V and 5 bases from J, with 11 bases in between. Per the germline V gene, CDR1 is SGHTA and CDR2 is FQGNSA. The CDR3 runs to 13 residues. Here the CDR3 DNA reads TGTGCCAGCAGCTCTTTACAGGGAACTGAAGCTTTCTTT. Its protein product is CASSSLQGTEAFF.